These 11 T cell receptor beta chains were sequenced from one sample in a study of response to subunit inactivated influenza vaccine. TCRdb reprocessed the RT-PCR reads with MiXCR, giving one entry per CDR3 protein. In the table there are hundreds of thousands of distinct CDR3 sequences, about 25% of which are singletons. The material sequenced was CD4+ T cells sorted from PBMCs, taken 4 to 6 days after vaccination. The receptors originated from a man aged 50-60 years who received an inactivated influenza vaccine.

This clonotype was detected only a few times. J is TRBJ2-7 and V is TRBV12-3 or TRBV12-4; D is uncertain. The V and J ends lost 1 base and 0 bases respectively, with 10 bases between them. This CDR3 contains 15 residues. The CDR3 nucleotides are TGTGCCAGCAGTTTAGAGTTCAGGACCTCCTACGAGCAGTACTTC. Translated: CASSLEFRTSYEQYF.

V is TRBV5-1 and J is TRBJ2-3; TRBD2 matches 8 bases. The V gene's germline CDR1 is SGHRS and CDR2 YFSETQ. V shed 4 bases, J shed 6 bases, and the junction held 4 bases outside the gene matches. This CDR3 region has 13 residues. The CDR3 nucleotides are TGCGCCAGCAGCCACGGGGGGGCCGATACGCAGTATTTT. It encodes CASSHGGADTQYF.

The chain recombines TRBV29-1 with TRBJ2-7; 8 bases fit TRBD2. Germline assignment: CDR1 SQVTM and CDR2 ANQGSEA. This CDR3 has 11 residues. V shed 4 bases and J 9 bases; nucleotides not matched to a gene: 5. The CDR3: CSVGGGFGQYF. CDR3 nucleotide sequence: TGCAGCGTTGGCGGGGGGTTCGGGCAGTACTTC.

The CDR3 is CATSRKDSNQPQHF. Here the CDR3 DNA reads TGTGCCACCAGCCGCAAAGATAGCAATCAGCCCCAGCATTTT. The chain joins TRBV15 to TRBJ1-5; D uncertain. The CDR3 has 14 residues. The V and J ends lost 5 bases and 0 bases respectively, with 8 bases between them. Germline CDR1 reads LNHNV; CDR2 reads YYDKDF (reference sequence).

The chain carries TRBV5-6 and TRBJ2-1; TRBD2 matches at 13 bases. The V segment lost 4 bases and the J segment 5 bases; nucleotides outside the gene matches: 6. The CDR3 covers 16 residues. CDR1 and CDR2 (germline): SGHDT, YYEEEE. DNA of the CDR3: TGTGCCAGCAGCCAACCGGGACTAGCGGGGAACAATGAGCAGTTCTTC. Its translation is CASSQPGLAGNNEQFF.

This clonotype was observed a handful of times. The chain recombines TRBV20-1 with TRBJ1-2, with 7 bases fitting TRBD1. The CDR3 covers 13 residues. V dropped 8 bases and J dropped 1; count of bases not matched to a gene: 7. CDR1 is DFQATT, CDR2 SNEGSKA, per germline (reference sequence). The CDR3 loop is CSIRDRVNYGYTF. CDR3 sequence (DNA): TGCAGTATTAGGGACAGAGTTAACTATGGCTACACCTTC.

V gene TRBV20-1 combines with J gene TRBJ2-4; D call uncertain. V lost 0 bases and J lost 0, with 9 bases in between. CDR3 length equals 15 residues. Germline V gene lookup returns CDR1 DFQATT and CDR2 SNEGSKA (reference sequence). The CDR3 nucleotides are TGCAGTGCTAGAGATGCCTACCTAGCCAAAAACATTCAGTACTTC. This sequence encodes CSARDAYLAKNIQYF.

This clonotype has just a few counts. The V and J genes are TRBV18 and TRBJ2-5, with D perhaps TRBD1 (6 bases). Germline assignment: CDR1 KGHSH and CDR2 LQKENI. This CDR3 comprises 15 residues. V was trimmed by 3 bases and J by 2 bases, leaving 13 bases between them. The CDR3: CASSPQGTKQETQYF. CDR3 coding DNA: TGTGCCAGCTCACCGCAAGGGACAAAACAAGAGACCCAGTACTTC.

This clonotype was detected ten times or more. V is TRBV11-2 and J is TRBJ2-1; D ambiguous. Germline CDR1 is SGHAT and CDR2 is FQNNGV. This CDR3 is 14 amino acids long. V lost 0 bases, J lost 10 bases, and 13 bases lay in between. The CDR3 sequence: CASSLDLGAREQFF. The CDR3 DNA sequence: TGTGCCAGCAGCTTAGACCTGGGCGCAAGGGAGCAGTTCTTC.

The chain uses TRBV5-1 and TRBJ2-3; D gene unclear. V dropped 1 base and J dropped 6 bases, with 6 bases sitting between them. CDR1 and CDR2 (germline): SGHRS, YFSETQ. The CDR3 is 12 residues long. The CDR3 sequence: CASSLYQDTQYF. The CDR3 DNA is TGCGCCAGCAGCTTGTATCAGGATACGCAGTATTTT. Together with reference TRBV5-1 and TRBJ2-3, the CDR3 gives the full variable domain: KAGVTQTPRYLIKTRGQQVTLSCSPISGHRSVSWYQQTPGQGLQFLFEYFSETQRNKGNFPGRFSGRQFSNSRSEMNVSTLELGDSALYLCASSLYQDTQYFGPGTRLTVL.

This clonotype was found a few times. The rearrangement links TRBV28 to TRBJ1-6; D might be TRBD1 (5 bases). Germline assignment: CDR1 MDHEN and CDR2 SYDVKM. V lost 5 bases and J lost 1, with 15 bases in between. The CDR3 is 17 residues long. The CDR3 nucleotides are TGTGCCAGCAGTAACCCCGGACGGGGGTCCTATAATTCACCCCTCCACTTT. Translating gives CASSNPGRGSYNSPLHF.